This T cell receptor (beta chain) appears in the sequencing data of a study of response to subunit inactivated influenza vaccine. TCRdb processed the RT-PCR reads anew with MiXCR; each CDR3 protein has one entry. The top ten clones hold 2.8% of a sample with 500,000 to 550,000 distinct CDR3 sequences, roughly 25% of them seen once. The sample was also reused in another study, on T cells expressing NK-cell markers. That work adds: TCR beta cDNA was generated via 5'RACE template switching incorporating UMIs.

The TCR was taken from a man in his forties or fifties who received an inactivated influenza vaccine. The source was CD4+ T cells sorted from PBMCs, collected about 11 days after vaccination.

For the CDR3, the DNA is TGTGCCAGCAGCGTAGGGGTTAAGGACACTGAAGCTTTCTTT. Its protein is CASSVGVKDTEAFF. The chain has TRBV9 and TRBJ1-1; D not resolved. V was trimmed by 0 bases and J by 3 bases, leaving 9 bases between them. The CDR3 runs to 14 residues. Germline loops: CDR1 SGDLS, CDR2 YYNGEE.